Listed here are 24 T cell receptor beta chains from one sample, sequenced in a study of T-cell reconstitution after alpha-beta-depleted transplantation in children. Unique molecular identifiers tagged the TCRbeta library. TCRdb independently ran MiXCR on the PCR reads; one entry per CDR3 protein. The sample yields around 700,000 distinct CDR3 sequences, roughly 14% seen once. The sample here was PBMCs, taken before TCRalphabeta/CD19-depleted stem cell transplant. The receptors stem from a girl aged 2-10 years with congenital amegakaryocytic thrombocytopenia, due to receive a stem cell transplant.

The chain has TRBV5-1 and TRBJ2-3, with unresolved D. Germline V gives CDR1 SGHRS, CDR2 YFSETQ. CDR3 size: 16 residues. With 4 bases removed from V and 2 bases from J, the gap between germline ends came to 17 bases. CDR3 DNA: TGCGCCAGCAGCATAAAGACCCTGAACCCCACAGATACGCAGTATTTT. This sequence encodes CASSIKTLNPTDTQYF.

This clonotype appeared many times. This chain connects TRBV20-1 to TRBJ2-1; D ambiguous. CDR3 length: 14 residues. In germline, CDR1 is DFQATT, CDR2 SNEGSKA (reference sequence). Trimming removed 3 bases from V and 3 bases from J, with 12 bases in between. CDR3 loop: CSASFADHYNEQFF. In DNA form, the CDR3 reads TGCAGTGCTAGTTTCGCGGACCACTACAATGAGCAGTTCTTC.

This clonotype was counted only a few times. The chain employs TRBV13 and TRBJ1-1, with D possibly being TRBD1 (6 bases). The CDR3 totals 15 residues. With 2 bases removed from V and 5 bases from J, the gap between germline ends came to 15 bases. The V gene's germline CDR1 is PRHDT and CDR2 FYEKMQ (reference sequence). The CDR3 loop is CASSLMDSALTEAFF. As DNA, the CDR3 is TGTGCCAGCAGCTTAATGGACAGCGCCCTAACTGAAGCTTTCTTT.

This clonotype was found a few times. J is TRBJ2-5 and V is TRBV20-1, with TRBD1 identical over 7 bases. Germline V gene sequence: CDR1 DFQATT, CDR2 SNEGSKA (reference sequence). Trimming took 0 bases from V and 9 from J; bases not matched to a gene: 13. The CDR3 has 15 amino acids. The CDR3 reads CSARDPRGREDPQYF. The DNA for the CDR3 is TGCAGTGCTAGAGATCCGAGGGGGCGCGAAGATCCCCAGTACTTC.

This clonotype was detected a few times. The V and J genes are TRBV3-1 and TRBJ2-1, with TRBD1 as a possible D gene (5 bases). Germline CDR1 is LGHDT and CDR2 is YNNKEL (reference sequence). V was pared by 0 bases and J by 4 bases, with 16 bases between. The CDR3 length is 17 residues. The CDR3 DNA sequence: TGTGCCAGCAGCCAAGACCCCACAGGAGCGCATTACAATGAGCAGTTCTTC. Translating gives CASSQDPTGAHYNEQFF.

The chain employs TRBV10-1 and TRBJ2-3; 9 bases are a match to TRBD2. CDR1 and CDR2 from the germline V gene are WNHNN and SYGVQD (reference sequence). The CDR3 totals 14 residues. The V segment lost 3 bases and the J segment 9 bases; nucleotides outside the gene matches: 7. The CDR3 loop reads CASSERSGLATQYF. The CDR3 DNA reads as TGCGCCAGCAGTGAACGGTCGGGACTAGCAACGCAGTATTTT.

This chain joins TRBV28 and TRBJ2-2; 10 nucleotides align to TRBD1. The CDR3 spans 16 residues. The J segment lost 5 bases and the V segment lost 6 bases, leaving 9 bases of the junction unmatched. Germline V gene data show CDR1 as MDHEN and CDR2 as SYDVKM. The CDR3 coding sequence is TGTGCCAGCAGCGAAGCCGGGACAGGGGATACCGGGGAGCTGTTTTTT. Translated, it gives CASSEAGTGDTGELFF. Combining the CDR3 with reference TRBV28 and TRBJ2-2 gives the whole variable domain DVKVTQSSRYLVKRTGEKVFLECVQDMDHENMFWYRQDPGLGLRLIYFSYDVKMKEKGDIPEGYSVSREKKERFSLILESASTNQTSMYLCASSEAGTGDTGELFFGEGSRLTVL.

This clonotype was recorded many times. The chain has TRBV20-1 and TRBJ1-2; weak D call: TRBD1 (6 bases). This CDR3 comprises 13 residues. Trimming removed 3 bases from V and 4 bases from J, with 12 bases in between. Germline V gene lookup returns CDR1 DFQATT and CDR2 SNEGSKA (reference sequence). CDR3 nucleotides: TGCAGTGCTAGTGGCGGGGACACCTATGGCTACACCTTC. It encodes CSASGGDTYGYTF.

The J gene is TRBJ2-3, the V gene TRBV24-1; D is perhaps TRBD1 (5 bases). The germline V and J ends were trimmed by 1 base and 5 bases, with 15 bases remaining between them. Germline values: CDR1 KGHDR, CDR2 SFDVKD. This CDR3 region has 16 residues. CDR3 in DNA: TGTGCCACCAGTGATTTATCCCCCTTAGGGGTAGATACGCAGTATTTT. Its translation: CATSDLSPLGVDTQYF.

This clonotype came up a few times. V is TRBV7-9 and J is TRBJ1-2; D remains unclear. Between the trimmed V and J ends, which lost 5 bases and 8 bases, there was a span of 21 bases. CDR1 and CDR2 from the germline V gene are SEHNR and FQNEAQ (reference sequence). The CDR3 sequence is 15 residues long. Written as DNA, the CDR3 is TGTGCCAGCAGCGGGGAAGGGCCAGCCATGGAGGGCTACACCTTC. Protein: CASSGEGPAMEGYTF.

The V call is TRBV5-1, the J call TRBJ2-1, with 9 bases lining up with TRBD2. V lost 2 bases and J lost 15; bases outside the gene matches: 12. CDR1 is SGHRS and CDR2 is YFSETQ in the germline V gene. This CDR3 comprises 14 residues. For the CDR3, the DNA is TGCGCCAGCAGCTTTGGCGAAGCGGGAGGATTGCCGTTCTTC. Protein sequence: CASSFGEAGGLPFF.

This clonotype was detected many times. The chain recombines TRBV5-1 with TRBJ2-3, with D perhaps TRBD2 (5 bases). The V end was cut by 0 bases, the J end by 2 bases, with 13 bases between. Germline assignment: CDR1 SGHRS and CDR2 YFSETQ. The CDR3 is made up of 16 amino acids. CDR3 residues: CASSLEARVFTDTQYF. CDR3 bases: TGCGCCAGCAGCTTGGAGGCGCGGGTATTCACAGATACGCAGTATTTT. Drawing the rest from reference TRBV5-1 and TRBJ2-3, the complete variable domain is KAGVTQTPRYLIKTRGQQVTLSCSPISGHRSVSWYQQTPGQGLQFLFEYFSETQRNKGNFPGRFSGRQFSNSRSEMNVSTLELGDSALYLCASSLEARVFTDTQYFGPGTRLTVL.

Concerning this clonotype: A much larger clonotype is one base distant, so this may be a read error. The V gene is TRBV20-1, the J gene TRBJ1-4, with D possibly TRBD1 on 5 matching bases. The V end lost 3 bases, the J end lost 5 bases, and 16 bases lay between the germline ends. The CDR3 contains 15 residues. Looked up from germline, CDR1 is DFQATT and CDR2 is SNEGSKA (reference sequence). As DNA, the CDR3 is TGCAGTGCTAGTCTGGGGGGTGCCGCAAATGAAAAACTGTTTTTT. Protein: CSASLGGAANEKLFF.

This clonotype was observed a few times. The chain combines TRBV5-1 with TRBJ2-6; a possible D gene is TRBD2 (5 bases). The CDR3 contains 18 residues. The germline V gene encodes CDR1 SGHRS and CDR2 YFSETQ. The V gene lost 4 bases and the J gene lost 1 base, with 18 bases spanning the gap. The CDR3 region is CASSLPGLVASGANVLTF. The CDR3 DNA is TGCGCCAGCAGCCTCCCGGGGTTGGTCGCTTCTGGGGCCAACGTCCTGACTTTC.

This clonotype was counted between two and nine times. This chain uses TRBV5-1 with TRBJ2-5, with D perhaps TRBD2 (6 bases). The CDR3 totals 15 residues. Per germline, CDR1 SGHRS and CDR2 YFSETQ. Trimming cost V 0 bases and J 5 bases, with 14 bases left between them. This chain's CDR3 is CASSLEAGRMETQYF. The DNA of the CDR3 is TGCGCCAGCAGCTTGGAAGCGGGTAGGATGGAGACCCAGTACTTC.

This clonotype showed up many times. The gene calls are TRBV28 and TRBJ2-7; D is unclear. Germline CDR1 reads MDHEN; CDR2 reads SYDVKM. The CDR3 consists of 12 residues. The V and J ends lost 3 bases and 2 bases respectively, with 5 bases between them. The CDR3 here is CASSFRPYEQYF. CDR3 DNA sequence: TGTGCCAGCAGTTTTCGGCCCTACGAGCAGTACTTC.

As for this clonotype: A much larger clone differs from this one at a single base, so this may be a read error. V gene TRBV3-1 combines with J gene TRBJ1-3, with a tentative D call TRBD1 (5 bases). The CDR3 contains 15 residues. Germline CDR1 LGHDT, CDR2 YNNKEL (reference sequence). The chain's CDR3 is CASSPWGSSGNTTYF. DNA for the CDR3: TGTGCCAGCAGTCCTTGGGGGTCGTCTGGAAACACCACATATTTT.

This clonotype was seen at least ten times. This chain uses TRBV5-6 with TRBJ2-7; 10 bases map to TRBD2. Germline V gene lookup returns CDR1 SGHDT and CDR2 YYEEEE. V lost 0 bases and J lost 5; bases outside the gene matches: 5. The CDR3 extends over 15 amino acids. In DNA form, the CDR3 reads TGTGCCAGCAGCTTGGGTAGCGGGAGGCTAAACGAGCAGTACTTC. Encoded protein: CASSLGSGRLNEQYF.

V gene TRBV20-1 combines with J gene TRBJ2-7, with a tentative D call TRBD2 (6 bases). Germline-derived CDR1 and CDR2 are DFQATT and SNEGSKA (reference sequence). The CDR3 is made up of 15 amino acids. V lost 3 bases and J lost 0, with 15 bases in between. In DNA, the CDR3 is TGCAGTGCTAGGAAGCCTAGCGCTAGCTCCTACGAGCAGTACTTC. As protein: CSARKPSASSYEQYF.

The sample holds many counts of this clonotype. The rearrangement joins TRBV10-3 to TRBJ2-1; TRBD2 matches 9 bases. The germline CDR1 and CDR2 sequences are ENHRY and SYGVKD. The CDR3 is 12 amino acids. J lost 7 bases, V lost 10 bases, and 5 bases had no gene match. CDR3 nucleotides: TGTGCCAGTAGCGGGAGAGAAAATGAGCAGTTCTTC. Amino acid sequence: CASSGRENEQFF.

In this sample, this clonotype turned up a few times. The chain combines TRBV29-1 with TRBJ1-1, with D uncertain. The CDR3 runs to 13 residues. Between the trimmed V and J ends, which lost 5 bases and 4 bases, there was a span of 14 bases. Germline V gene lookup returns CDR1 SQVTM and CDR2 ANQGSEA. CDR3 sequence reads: CSVREGPGTEAFF. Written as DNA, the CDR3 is TGCAGCGTTAGAGAAGGCCCGGGCACTGAAGCTTTCTTT.

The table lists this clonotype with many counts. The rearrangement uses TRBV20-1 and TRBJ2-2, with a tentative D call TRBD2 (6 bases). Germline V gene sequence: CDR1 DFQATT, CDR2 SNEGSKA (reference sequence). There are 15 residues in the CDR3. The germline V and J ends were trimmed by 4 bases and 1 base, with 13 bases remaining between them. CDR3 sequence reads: CSAIYGLKNTGELFF. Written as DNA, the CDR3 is TGCAGTGCTATATACGGACTAAAGAACACCGGGGAGCTGTTTTTT.

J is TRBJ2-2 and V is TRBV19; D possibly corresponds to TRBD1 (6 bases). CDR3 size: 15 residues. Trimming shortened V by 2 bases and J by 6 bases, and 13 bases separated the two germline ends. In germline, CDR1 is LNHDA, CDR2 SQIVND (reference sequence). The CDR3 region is CASSISANRAGELFF. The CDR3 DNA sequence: TGTGCCAGTAGTATATCCGCGAACAGGGCCGGGGAGCTGTTTTTT.

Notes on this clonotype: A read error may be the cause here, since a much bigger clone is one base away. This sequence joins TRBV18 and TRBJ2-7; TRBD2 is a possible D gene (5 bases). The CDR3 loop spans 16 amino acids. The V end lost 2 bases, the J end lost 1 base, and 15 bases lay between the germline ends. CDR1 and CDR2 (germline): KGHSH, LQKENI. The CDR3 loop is CASSPTRSGLSYEQYF. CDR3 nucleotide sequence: TGTGCCAGCTCACCAACTAGGTCAGGCCTTTCCTACGAGCAGTACTTC.